These 26 T cell receptor beta chains originate from one sample sequenced in a study of shared clonotypes between healthy human individuals. Only in-frame clones appear in the TCRdb table, and some are missing; sequencing was by immunoSEQ multiplex PCR. The sample records about 520,000 clones, around four fifths being singletons. Sequencing was done on a sample of PBMCs. The receptor source for this set is a middle-aged woman in good health. Some clones in this sample may be carry-over from other donors' samples.

This chain joins TRBV2 and TRBJ2-3; D is unclear. The CDR3 sequence is 14 residues long. Trimming removed 4 bases at V and 2 bases at J, with 10 bases between. Germline CDR1 reads SNHLY; CDR2 reads FYNNEI. The CDR3 nucleotides are TGTGCCAGCAGTGTCGCCCCGTTCACAGATACGCAGTATTTT. Translation: CASSVAPFTDTQYF. The whole variable domain, filled in from reference TRBV2 and TRBJ2-3, reads EPEVTQTPSHQVTQMGQEVILRCVPISNHLYFYWYRQILGQKVEFLVSFYNNEISEKSEIFDDQFSVERPDGSNFTLKIRSTKLEDSAMYFCASSVAPFTDTQYFGPGTRLTVL.

Comment on this clone: One end of the junction does not line up with germline, which may come from a read error. V is TRBV18 and J is TRBJ2-7, with D possibly being TRBD1 (5 bases). CDR3 length: 14 amino acids. Per germline, CDR1 KGHSH and CDR2 LQKENI. This chain's CDR3 is CASSPIRQTYERYF. CDR3 in DNA: TGTGCCAGCTCACCAATCCGACAGACCTACGAGCGGTACTTC.

About this clone itself: A read error may account for a junction end that differs from germline. This rearrangement joins TRBV9 to TRBJ2-2; D gene uncertain. Germline assignment: CDR1 SGDLS and CDR2 YYNGEE. CDR3 length equals 16 residues. CDR3 loop: CASRVGLGSNTGELFF. The CDR3 nucleotides read TGTGCCAGCAGGGTAGGCTTAGGGTCGAACACCGGGGAGCTGTTTTTT.

The chain joins TRBV11-2 to TRBJ1-1, with D possibly matching TRBD1 (5 bases). The CDR3 is 12 amino acids. V lost 5 bases, J lost 4 bases, and 8 bases lay in between. Germline assignment: CDR1 SGHAT and CDR2 FQNNGV. DNA of the CDR3: TGTGCCAGCAGCAGTGGGGGCACTGAAGCTTTCTTT. This encodes CASSSGGTEAFF.

V usage is TRBV7-2 and J usage is TRBJ2-5; D is possibly TRBD1 (6 bases). This CDR3 is built from 12 residues. V shed 6 bases and J shed 7 bases, with 12 bases lying between them. Per the germline V gene, CDR1 is SGHTA and CDR2 is FQGNSA. The CDR3 sequence: CASSPARGTQYF. DNA of the CDR3: TGTGCCAGCAGTCCCGCCAGGGGGACCCAGTACTTC. Looking up the rest from reference TRBV7-2 and TRBJ2-5 gives the full variable domain: GAGVSQSPSNKVTEKGKDVELRCDPISGHTALYWYRQSLGQGLEFLIYFQGNSAPDKSGLPSDRFSAERTGGSVSTLTIQRTQQEDSAVYLCASSPARGTQYFGPGTRLLVL.

This chain joins TRBV27 and TRBJ2-1, with 14 nucleotides matching TRBD2. Per germline, CDR1 MNHEY and CDR2 SMNVEV (reference sequence). Trimming cost V 5 bases and J 9 bases; bases outside gene matches: 6. The CDR3 length is 15 residues. Here the CDR3 DNA reads TGTGCCAGCAGTCCGGGACTAGCGGGAGCGGCTGAGCAGTTCTTC. Residues: CASSPGLAGAAEQFF.

This sequence joins TRBV19 and TRBJ2-5, with D tentatively TRBD1 (5 bases). Gene TRBJ2-7 matches the end of the DNA better, so the J call may be wrong. Germline-derived CDR1 and CDR2 are LNHDA and SQIVND (reference sequence). The CDR3 runs to 13 residues. CDR3 sequence: CASSIPGLGEQYF. In DNA, the CDR3 is TGTGCCAGTAGTATCCCAGGGCTAGGCGAGCAGTACTTC.

This chain uses TRBV7-8 with TRBJ2-1, with 9 positions matching TRBD2. Germline loops: CDR1 SGHVS, CDR2 FQNEAQ. V trimming: 2 bases; J trimming: 9 bases; junction bases outside the gene matches: 8. The CDR3 totals 15 residues. This CDR3 reads CASSLLGGRGSEQFF. CDR3 sequence (DNA): TGTGCCAGCAGCTTACTTGGCGGGAGGGGGAGTGAGCAGTTCTTC.

The count of this clone is one. CDR3 protein: CASMSVLAEISTDTQYF. CDR3 nucleotide sequence: TGTGCCAGCATGTCGGTCCTGGCGGAGATTAGCACAGATACGCAGTATTTT. The chain couples TRBV2 to TRBJ2-3; no firm D call. The ends were cut back, 7 bases at V and 0 bases at J, with 20 bases in the middle. CDR3 length equals 17 residues. Germline CDR1 is SNHLY and CDR2 is FYNNEI.

V and J are TRBV29-1 and TRBJ2-1; the D call may be TRBD1 or TRBD2 (5 bases each). CDR1 and CDR2 from the germline V gene are SQVTM and ANQGSEA. CDR3 length: 13 amino acids. V was trimmed by 7 bases and J by 5 bases, leaving 15 bases between them. The CDR3 is CSARRDPNNEQFF. Written as DNA, the CDR3 is TGCAGCGCTCGCCGGGACCCAAACAATGAGCAGTTCTTC.

The CDR3 reads CASSVATRSSSGNTIYF. The CDR3 DNA follows: TGTGCCAGCAGCGTAGCTACGAGATCGAGCTCTGGAAACACCATATATTTT. This chain links TRBV9 with TRBJ1-3; no definite D call. V was pared by 0 bases and J by 0 bases, with 13 bases between. The CDR3 runs 17 residues. Germline V gives CDR1 SGDLS, CDR2 YYNGEE.

The chain employs TRBV6-5 and TRBJ1-2; no firm D call. Germline CDR1 is MNHEY and CDR2 is SVGAGI. CDR3 length: 14 residues. V shed 0 bases and J shed 4 bases, with 9 bases lying between them. The CDR3 protein is CASSYSWNTYGYTF. The CDR3 bases are TGTGCCAGCAGTTACTCGTGGAACACCTATGGCTACACCTTC.

The chain carries TRBV6-5 and TRBJ2-7; 11 positions agree with TRBD2. V lost 6 bases, J lost 3 bases, and 7 bases stayed unmatched. The CDR3 loop spans 15 amino acids. The germline gives CDR1 MNHEY, CDR2 SVGAGI. The CDR3: CASRPIAGGLYEQYF. CDR3 coding DNA: TGTGCCAGCAGGCCCATAGCGGGAGGGCTCTACGAGCAGTACTTC.

The genes are TRBV27 and TRBJ1-1; 9 bases are a match to TRBD1. Germline V gene lookup returns CDR1 MNHEY and CDR2 SMNVEV (reference sequence). Trimming at V came to 6 bases and at J to 1 base, leaving 9 bases not matched to a gene. The CDR3 contains 16 residues. CDR3 DNA: TGTGCCAGCAGACCCGGGACAGGGAGGGGGAACACTGAAGCTTTCTTT. Translation: CASRPGTGRGNTEAFF.

V usage is TRBV7-8 and J usage is TRBJ2-5, with D tentatively TRBD1 (5 bases). The CDR3 is 14 amino acids. V was cut by 1 base and J by 5 bases, with 11 bases left in between. Germline V gene lookup returns CDR1 SGHVS and CDR2 FQNEAQ. In nucleotides, the CDR3 is TGTGCCAGCAGCTTAGGGTGGGGCGGCGAGACCCAGTACTTC. It codes for CASSLGWGGETQYF.

The genes are TRBV20-1 and TRBJ1-5; D ambiguous. Deletions cut 5 bases from V and 9 bases from J, with 11 bases between. The CDR3 sequence is 11 residues long. Germline V gene lookup returns CDR1 DFQATT and CDR2 SNEGSKA (reference sequence). Written as DNA, the CDR3 is TGCAGTGCTTCCAAGGAGGGGCCCCAGCATTTT. Protein product: CSASKEGPQHF.

This clone came up a few times. The chain has TRBV9 and TRBJ2-3; no reliable D call. The germline gives CDR1 SGDLS, CDR2 YYNGEE. CDR3 length equals 13 residues. Between the trimmed V and J ends, which lost 4 bases and 0 bases, there was a span of 6 bases. CDR3 coding DNA: TGTGCCAGCAGCCTTTCTAGCACAGATACGCAGTATTTT. The encoded protein is CASSLSSTDTQYF.

The chain links TRBV28 to TRBJ1-2; a possible D gene is TRBD1 (5 bases). Germline V CDR1 and CDR2: MDHEN, SYDVKM. CDR3 length equals 14 residues. The V end lost 5 bases, the J end lost 8 bases, and 18 bases lay between the germline ends. The CDR3 here is CASSTRTAEGGYTF. For the CDR3, the DNA is TGTGCCAGCAGTACCCGCACAGCGGAGGGGGGCTACACCTTC.

In this sample, this clone turned up once. This sequence joins TRBV7-8 and TRBJ2-4; the match to TRBD1 covers 10 bases. Looked up from germline, CDR1 is SGHVS and CDR2 is FQNEAQ. J lost 9 bases, V lost 5 bases, and 7 bases had no gene match. This CDR3 is 14 amino acids long. CDR3 loop: CASSLTGGMAIQYF. The CDR3 DNA follows: TGTGCCAGCAGCCTGACAGGGGGCATGGCCATTCAGTACTTC. Together with reference TRBV7-8 and TRBJ2-4, the CDR3 gives the full variable domain: GAGVSQSPRYKVAKRGQDVALRCDPISGHVSLFWYQQALGQGPEFLTYFQNEAQLDKSGLPSDRFFAERPEGSVSTLKIQRTQQEDSAVYLCASSLTGGMAIQYFGAGTRLSVL.

J is TRBJ2-7 and V is TRBV5-8; maybe TRBD2 (6 bases). This CDR3 has 15 residues. Germline lookup yields CDR1 SGHTS and CDR2 YDEGEE. Trimming took off 0 bases at V and 5 bases at J, with 15 bases between the two ends. The CDR3 DNA follows: TGTGCCAGCAGCTTGGCCGGGGGACCCCCCAACGAGCAGTACTTC. Its translation is CASSLAGGPPNEQYF.

CDR3 loop: CASSTTGSGYTF. The DNA of the CDR3 is TGTGCCAGCAGTACAACAGGTTCTGGCTACACCTTC. This chain joins TRBV28 and TRBJ1-2, with D perhaps TRBD1 (5 bases). CDR1 and CDR2 (germline): MDHEN, SYDVKM. The length of the CDR3 is 12 residues. Trimming took 5 bases from V and 7 from J, leaving 11 bases between them.

The sample holds many counts of this clone. This rearrangement joins TRBV5-1 to TRBJ2-1, with TRBD2 matching over 9 bases. Germline V gene sequence: CDR1 SGHRS, CDR2 YFSETQ. V shed 0 bases and J 6 bases; nucleotides not matched to a gene: 7. This CDR3 is 16 amino acids long. CDR3 in amino acids: CASSLAPAGGPNEQFF. CDR3 DNA sequence: TGCGCCAGCAGCTTGGCCCCAGCGGGAGGCCCCAATGAGCAGTTCTTC.

The V call is TRBV11-2, the J call TRBJ1-1; a possible D gene is TRBD1 (6 bases). The CDR3 runs to 14 residues. Trimming removed 1 base at V and 7 bases at J, with 13 bases between. Germline-derived CDR1 and CDR2 are SGHAT and FQNNGV. The CDR3 is CASSLGGGQGEAFF. CDR3 in DNA: TGTGCCAGCAGCTTAGGCGGGGGGCAGGGTGAAGCTTTCTTT.

This clone was detected once. This rearrangement joins TRBV18 to TRBJ2-6; TRBD2 matches 9 bases. Germline V gene lookup returns CDR1 KGHSH and CDR2 LQKENI. After removal of 6 bases from V and 0 bases from J, the junction contained 6 bases not matched to a gene. The CDR3 sequence is 17 residues long. This chain's CDR3 is CASSQAGGSSGANVLTF. CDR3 sequence (DNA): TGTGCCAGCTCCCAGGCGGGGGGGAGCTCTGGGGCCAACGTCCTGACTTTC.

This clone was counted a few times. The chain employs TRBV2 and TRBJ2-6; D is possibly TRBD1 (5 bases). The CDR3 length is 15 residues. V lost 4 bases and J lost 0, with 7 bases in between. Germline V lookup: CDR1 SNHLY, CDR2 FYNNEI. In DNA form, the CDR3 reads TGTGCCAGCAGTGTAAGGGGCTCTGGGGCCAACGTCCTGACTTTC. The encoded protein is CASSVRGSGANVLTF.

The table lists this clone with a count of one. The V call is TRBV11-2, the J call TRBJ2-1; the match to TRBD2 covers 8 bases. Trimming cost V 0 bases and J 9 bases; bases outside gene matches: 7. CDR1 is SGHAT and CDR2 is FQNNGV in the germline V gene. This CDR3 has 15 residues. CDR3 nucleotides: TGTGCCAGCAGCTTAGATTTAGTAGCGGGAATTGAGCAGTTCTTC. Translation: CASSLDLVAGIEQFF. The full variable domain, with the rest looked up from reference TRBV11-2 and TRBJ2-1, is EAGVAQSPRYKIIEKRQSVAFWCNPISGHATLYWYQQILGQGPKLLIQFQNNGVVDDSQLPKDRFSAERLKGVDSTLKIQPAKLEDSAVYLCASSLDLVAGIEQFFGPGTRLTVL.